A few counts support the clone carrying this T cell receptor beta chain. What it binds is not known. These data belong to a study of cytomegalovirus exposure and HLA in healthy donors. Study-level information: The 100 to 150 validation repertoires and the 666 first-cohort repertoires shared a platform, a later analysis reported. Study conclusions and caveats: Researchers counted around 160 TCR beta chains as cytomegalovirus-associated. Usually a TCR sequence was rare, but some public TCRs were found in many donors.

Here immunoSEQ multiplex PCR was the method, and the copy in TCRdb shows in-frame clones only, minus some. Here the sample spans 200,000 to 250,000 clones, 80% to 90% being singletons. The clonotype comes from a woman younger than 35 in good health and CMV-seronegative. Specimen: PBMCs.

The CDR3 region is CASSELTGARGELFF. The CDR3 DNA follows: TGTGCCAGCAGTGAACTCACAGGGGCTCGGGGGGAGCTGTTTTTT. V usage is TRBV25-1 and J usage is TRBJ2-2; 7 bases line up with TRBD1. In germline, CDR1 is MGHDK, CDR2 SYGVNS. The V and J ends lost 2 bases and 8 bases, in that order; junction bases with no gene match: 8. The CDR3 totals 15 residues.